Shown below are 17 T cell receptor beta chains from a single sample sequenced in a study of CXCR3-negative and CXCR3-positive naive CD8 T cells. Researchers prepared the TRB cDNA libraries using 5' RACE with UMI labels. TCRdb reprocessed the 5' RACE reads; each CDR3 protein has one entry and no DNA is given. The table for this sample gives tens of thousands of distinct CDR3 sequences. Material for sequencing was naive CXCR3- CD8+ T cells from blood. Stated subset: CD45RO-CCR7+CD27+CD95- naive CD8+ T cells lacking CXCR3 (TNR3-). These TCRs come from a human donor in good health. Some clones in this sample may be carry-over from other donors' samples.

CDR3 region: CSDRGRVWQSNTGELFF. The V and J genes are TRBV20-1 and TRBJ2-2; TCRdb picks TRBD1, but there is no DNA to check that call. The germline V gene has CDR1 DFQATT and CDR2 SNEGSKA (reference sequence). The CDR3 is made up of 17 amino acids.

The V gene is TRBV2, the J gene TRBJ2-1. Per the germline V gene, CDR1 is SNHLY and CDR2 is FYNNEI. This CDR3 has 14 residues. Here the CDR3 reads CASSERLAGNEQFF.

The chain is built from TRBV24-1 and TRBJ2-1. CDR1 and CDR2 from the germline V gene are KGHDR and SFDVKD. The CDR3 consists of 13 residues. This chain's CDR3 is CATSDYVALEQFF.

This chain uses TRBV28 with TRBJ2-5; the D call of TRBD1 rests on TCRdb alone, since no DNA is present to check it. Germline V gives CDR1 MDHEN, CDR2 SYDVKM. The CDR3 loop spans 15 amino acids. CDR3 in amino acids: CASSPEGAWEETQYF. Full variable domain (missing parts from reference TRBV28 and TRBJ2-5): DVKVTQSSRYLVKRTGEKVFLECVQDMDHENMFWYRQDPGLGLRLIYFSYDVKMKEKGDIPEGYSVSREKKERFSLILESASTNQTSMYLCASSPEGAWEETQYFGPGTRLLVL.

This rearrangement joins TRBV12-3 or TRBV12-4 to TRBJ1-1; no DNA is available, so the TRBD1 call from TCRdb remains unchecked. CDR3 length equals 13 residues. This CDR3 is CATLSWGGTEAFF.

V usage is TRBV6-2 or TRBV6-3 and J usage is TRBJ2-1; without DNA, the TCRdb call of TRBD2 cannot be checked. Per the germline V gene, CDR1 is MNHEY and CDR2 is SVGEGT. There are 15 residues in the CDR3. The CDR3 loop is CASSPTSGGYNEQFF.

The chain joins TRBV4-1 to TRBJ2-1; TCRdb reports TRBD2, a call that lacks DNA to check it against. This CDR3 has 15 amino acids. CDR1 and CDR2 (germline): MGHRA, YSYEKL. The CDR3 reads CASSQQGGTYNEQFF.

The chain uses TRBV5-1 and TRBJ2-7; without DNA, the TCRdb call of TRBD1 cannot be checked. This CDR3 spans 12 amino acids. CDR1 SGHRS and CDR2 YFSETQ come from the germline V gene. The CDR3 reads CASTTQGSEQYF.

The CDR3 sequence: CASSEFLQAGTPNGGYTF. The gene calls are TRBV25-1 and TRBJ1-2; the TRBD1 assignment by TCRdb is unverifiable without DNA. CDR3 size: 18 residues. In germline, CDR1 is MGHDK, CDR2 SYGVNS.

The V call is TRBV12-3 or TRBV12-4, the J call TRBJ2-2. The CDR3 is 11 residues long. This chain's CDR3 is CASFYTGELFF.

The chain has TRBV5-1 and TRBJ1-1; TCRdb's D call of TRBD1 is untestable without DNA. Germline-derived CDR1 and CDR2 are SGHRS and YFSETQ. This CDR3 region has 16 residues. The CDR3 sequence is CASSLEAGGAGTEAFF.

This CDR3 is CASSQDRHQVAGEETQYF. The chain joins TRBV14 to TRBJ2-5; TCRdb lists TRBD2, though no DNA is available to test this call. CDR3 length equals 18 residues. Per the germline V gene, CDR1 is SGHDN and CDR2 is FVKESK.

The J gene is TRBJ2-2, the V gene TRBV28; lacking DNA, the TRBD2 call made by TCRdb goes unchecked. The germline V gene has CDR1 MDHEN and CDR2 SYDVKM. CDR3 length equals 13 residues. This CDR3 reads CASSFGGAGELFF.

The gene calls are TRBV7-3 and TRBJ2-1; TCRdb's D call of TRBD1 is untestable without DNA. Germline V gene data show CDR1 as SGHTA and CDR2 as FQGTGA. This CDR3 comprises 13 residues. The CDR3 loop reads CASSLAGGPEQFF.

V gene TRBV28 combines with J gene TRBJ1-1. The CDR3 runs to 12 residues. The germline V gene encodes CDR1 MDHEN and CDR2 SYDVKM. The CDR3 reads CACTEINTEAFF.

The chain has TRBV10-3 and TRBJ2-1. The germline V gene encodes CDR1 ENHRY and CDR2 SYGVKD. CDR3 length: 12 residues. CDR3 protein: CAISVGFDEQFF.

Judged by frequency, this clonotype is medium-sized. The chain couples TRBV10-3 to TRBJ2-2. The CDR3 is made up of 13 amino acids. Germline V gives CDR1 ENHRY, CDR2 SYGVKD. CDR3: CAISSGNTGELFF.